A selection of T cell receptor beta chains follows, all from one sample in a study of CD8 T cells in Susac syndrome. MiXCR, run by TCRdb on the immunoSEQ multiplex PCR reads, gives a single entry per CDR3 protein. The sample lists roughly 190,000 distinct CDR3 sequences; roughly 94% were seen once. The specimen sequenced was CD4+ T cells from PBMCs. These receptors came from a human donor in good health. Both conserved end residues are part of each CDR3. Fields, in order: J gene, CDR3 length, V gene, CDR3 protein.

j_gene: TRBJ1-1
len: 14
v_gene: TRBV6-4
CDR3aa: CATLKRVRRAEAFF

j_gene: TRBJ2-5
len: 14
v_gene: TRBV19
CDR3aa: CATRDSSRQETQYF

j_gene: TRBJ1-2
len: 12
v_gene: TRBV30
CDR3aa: CAWTTEHYGYTF

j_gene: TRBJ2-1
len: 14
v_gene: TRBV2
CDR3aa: CASKPGPAYNEQFF

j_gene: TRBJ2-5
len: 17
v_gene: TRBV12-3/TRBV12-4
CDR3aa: CASSFGIGNRGLETQYF

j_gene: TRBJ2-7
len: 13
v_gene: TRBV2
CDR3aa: CASTEVLSYEQYF

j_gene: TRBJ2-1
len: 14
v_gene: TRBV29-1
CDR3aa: CSITGTGSGNEQFF

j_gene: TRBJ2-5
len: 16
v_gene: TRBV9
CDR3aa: CASSAGVAETQETQYF

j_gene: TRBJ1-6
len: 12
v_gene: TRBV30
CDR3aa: CAWRQDNSPLHF

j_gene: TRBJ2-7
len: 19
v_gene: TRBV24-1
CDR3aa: CATSDPPGRGPTGPHEQYF

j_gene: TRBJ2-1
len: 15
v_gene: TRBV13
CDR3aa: CASSFAPLADNEQFF

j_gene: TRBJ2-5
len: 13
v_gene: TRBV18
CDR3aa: CASSRAAKETQYF

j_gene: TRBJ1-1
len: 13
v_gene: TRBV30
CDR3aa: CAWSVRGHSEAFF

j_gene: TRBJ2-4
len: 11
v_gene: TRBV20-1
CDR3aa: CSAFLTNIQYF

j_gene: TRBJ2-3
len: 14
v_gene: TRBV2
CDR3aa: CASSARLATDTQYF

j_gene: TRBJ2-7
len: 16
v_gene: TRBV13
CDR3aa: CASSLSRAQTFYEQYF

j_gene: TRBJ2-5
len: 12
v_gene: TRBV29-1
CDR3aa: CSVGDSGETQYF

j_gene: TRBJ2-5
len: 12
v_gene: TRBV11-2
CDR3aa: CASSFDGETQYF

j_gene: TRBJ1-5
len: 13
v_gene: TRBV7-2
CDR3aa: CASSSESNQPQHF

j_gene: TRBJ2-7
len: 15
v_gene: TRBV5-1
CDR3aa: CASSVQGGGNYEQYF

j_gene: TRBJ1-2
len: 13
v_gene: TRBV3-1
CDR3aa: CASSQRGNYGYTF

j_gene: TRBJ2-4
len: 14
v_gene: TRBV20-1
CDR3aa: CSAVGRVSKNIQYF

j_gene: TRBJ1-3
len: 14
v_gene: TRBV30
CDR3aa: CAWRTGGLGNTIYF

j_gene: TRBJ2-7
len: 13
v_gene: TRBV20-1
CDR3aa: CSARWRVSYEQYF

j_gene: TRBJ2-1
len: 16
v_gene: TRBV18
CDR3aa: CASSPGLAGVSNEQFF

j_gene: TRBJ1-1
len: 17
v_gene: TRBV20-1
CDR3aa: CSARGVLRYRRNTEAFF

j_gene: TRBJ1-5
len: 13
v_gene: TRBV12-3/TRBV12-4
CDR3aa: CASANKGSQPQHF

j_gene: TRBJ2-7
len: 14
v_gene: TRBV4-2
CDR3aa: CASSPRPLGDEQYF

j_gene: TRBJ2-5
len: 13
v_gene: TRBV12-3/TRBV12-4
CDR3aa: CASAGRGEETQYF

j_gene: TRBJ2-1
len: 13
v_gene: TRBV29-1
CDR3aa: CSGMGGSVDEQFF

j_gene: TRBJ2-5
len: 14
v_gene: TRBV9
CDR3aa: CASSVNRGGETQYF

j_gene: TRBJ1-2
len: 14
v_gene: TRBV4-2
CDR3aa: CASSQDGVDYGYTF

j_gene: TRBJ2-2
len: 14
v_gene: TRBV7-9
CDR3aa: CASSSRTGAGELFF

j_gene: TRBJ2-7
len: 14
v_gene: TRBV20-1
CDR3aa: CSARFGPRSGEQYF

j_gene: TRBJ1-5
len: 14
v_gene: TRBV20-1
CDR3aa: CSHRVAGSNQPQHF

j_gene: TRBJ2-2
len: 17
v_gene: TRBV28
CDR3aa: CASSLQLAGVGTGELFF

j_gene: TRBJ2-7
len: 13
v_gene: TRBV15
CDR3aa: CATTGPGGGEQYF

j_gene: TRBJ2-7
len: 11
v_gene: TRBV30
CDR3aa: CACNSRDEQYF

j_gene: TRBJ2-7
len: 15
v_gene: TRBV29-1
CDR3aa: CSVEGASGSEYEQYF

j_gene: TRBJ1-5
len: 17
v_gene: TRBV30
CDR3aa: CAWSHFIGSSSNQPQHF

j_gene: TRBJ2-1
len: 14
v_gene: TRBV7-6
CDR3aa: CASSLAEVYNEQFF

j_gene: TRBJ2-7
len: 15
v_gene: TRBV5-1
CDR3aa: CASSVGLLSVNEQYF